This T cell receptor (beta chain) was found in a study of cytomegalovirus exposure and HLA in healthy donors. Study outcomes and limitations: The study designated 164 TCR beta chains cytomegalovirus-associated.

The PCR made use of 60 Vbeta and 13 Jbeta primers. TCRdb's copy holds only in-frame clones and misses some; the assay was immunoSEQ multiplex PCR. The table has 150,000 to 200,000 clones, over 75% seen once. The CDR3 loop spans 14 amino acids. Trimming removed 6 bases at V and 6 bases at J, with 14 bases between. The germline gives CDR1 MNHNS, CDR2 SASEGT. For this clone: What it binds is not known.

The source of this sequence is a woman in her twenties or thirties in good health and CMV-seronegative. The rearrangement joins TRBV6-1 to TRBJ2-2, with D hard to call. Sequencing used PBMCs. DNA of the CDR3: TGTGCCAGCAGCCTTACGACTCTCCCCGGGGAGCTGTTTTTT. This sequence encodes CASSLTTLPGELFF.